The T cell receptor (beta chain) under discussion was sequenced for a study of blood T cell repertoires in COVID-19. Turning to the study itself: PBMCs, B-cell-depleted T cells, or T cells provided the cDNA or gDNA that made up the material.

Between the trimmed V and J ends, which lost 1 base and 3 bases, there was a span of 13 bases. The CDR3 has 16 residues. Germline-derived CDR1 and CDR2 are KGHSH and LQKENI. Either two negative PCRs, clearance, or symptom resolution qualified Cohort 3 donors as recovered. Produced via immunoSEQ multiplex PCR; TCRdb's table is partial and in-frame only. The data contain about 280,000 clones, 87% of them singletons. Material: PBMCs or T cells enriched from blood (not recorded which). The J gene is TRBJ2-1, the V gene TRBV18, with D perhaps TRBD2 (7 bases). This clonotype originated in a woman aged 40 to 50 who had recovered from COVID-19. CDR3 residues: CASSPRTRGGYNEQFF. Here the CDR3 DNA reads TGTGCCAGCTCACCACGGACGAGGGGGGGCTACAATGAGCAGTTCTTC. The variable domain in full, with the rest retrieved from reference TRBV18 and TRBJ2-1, is NAGVMQNPRHLVRRRGQEARLRCSPMKGHSHVYWYRQLPEEGLKFMVYLQKENIIDESGMPKERFSAEFPKEGPSILRIQQVVRGDSAAYFCASSPRTRGGYNEQFFGPGTRLTVL.